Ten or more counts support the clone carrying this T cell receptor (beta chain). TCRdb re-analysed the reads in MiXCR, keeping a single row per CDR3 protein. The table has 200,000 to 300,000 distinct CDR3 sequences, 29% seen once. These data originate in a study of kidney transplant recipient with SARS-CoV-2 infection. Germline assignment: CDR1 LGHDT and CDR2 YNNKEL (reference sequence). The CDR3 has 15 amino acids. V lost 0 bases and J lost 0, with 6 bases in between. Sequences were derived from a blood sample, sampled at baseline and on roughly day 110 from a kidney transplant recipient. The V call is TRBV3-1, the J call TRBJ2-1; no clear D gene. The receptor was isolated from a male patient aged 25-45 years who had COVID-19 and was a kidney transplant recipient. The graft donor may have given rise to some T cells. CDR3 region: CASSQEVGSYNEQFF. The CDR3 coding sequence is TGTGCCAGCAGCCAAGAAGTAGGCTCCTACAATGAGCAGTTCTTC.